These T cell receptor beta chains were read from a single sample in a study of blood T cell repertoires in COVID-19. Clones were sequenced by immunoSEQ multiplex PCR, and TCRdb holds only the in-frame ones, with some missing. The data hold around 200,000 clones, with roughly 86% observed a single time. The material sequenced was peripheral blood. These receptors were collected from a man aged 18 to 29 with active or convalescent COVID-19. Both conserved end residues are part of each CDR3. A clone size is listed for some rows: how often the clone was seen (once, few, many), or a class if it is expanded.

j_gene	abundance	v_gene	CDR3aa
TRBJ2-7	once	TRBV7-2	CASSSTGTPSYEQYF
TRBJ2-1	.	TRBV27	CASSLGGIPDEQFF
TRBJ2-5	once	TRBV6-5	CASSYVTGPGQTQYF
TRBJ1-2	.	TRBV3-1/TRBV3-2	CASSPGWNYGYTF
TRBJ2-2	.	TRBV2	CASSSQGYTGELFF
TRBJ2-1	.	TRBV19	CASSMDPLRKFYNEQFF
TRBJ2-7	once	TRBV6-4	CASSHRPRQGSIYEQYF
TRBJ1-1	.	TRBV19	CASTSTGSGTEAFF
TRBJ2-1	few	TRBV27	CASSPGTSGNNEQFF
TRBJ2-1	.	TRBV7-9	CASSLGVNEQFF
TRBJ1-2	.	TRBV5-6	CANRQGVRGGYTF
TRBJ2-1	.	TRBV5-1	CASSLDLAGVSYNEQFF
TRBJ2-7	.	TRBV24-1	CATSDRGLAGSYEQYF
TRBJ2-3	.	TRBV3-1/TRBV3-2	CASSQDFQSGTDTQYF
TRBJ1-2	.	TRBV6-5	CASTDIPGQIYGYTF